This T cell receptor beta chain was recovered during a study of OX40 agonist ivuxolimab in advanced cancers. CDR3 length equals 15 residues. CDR1 and CDR2 (germline): SGHKS, YYEKEE (reference sequence). V shed 4 bases and J shed 3 bases, with 16 bases lying between them. Turning to this clone: What it recognizes is unknown.

The study, taken as a whole, reports: On average, a greater number of expanded clones characterised CD8+ T cells relative to CD4+. Normalized T-cell clonal expansion was also low in a subset of nonresponders.

Some clones are missing from TCRdb's copy, which holds only in-frame ones; the method was immunoSEQ multiplex PCR. The sample has about 55,000 clones; roughly 86% are singletons. This TCR was sampled from an adult with an advanced solid tumor such as melanoma, head and neck, liver or kidney cancer. The source material was CD4+ or CD8+ T cells sorted from blood, sampled in a trial of the OX40 agonist ivuxolimab. The chain has TRBV5-5 and TRBJ1-1, with D possibly TRBD1 on 5 matching bases. As DNA, the CDR3 is TGTGCCAGCAGCCGAGGTGGGGCTGGGGACACTGAAGCTTTCTTT. It codes for CASSRGGAGDTEAFF.